The source of this T cell receptor (beta chain) is a study of blood T cell repertoires in COVID-19. Study as a whole: The United States, Italy and Spain supplied acute and convalescent COVID-19 samples.

Germline trimming cut 1 base from V and 5 bases from J; bases unmatched to any gene: 5. The CDR3 is 16 amino acids. Germline CDR1 reads SEHNR; CDR2 reads FQNEAQ (reference sequence). This clone occurred once. Measured with immunoSEQ multiplex PCR; TCRdb has only the in-frame clones, and not every one. Of 300,000 to 400,000 clones listed, around 90% are singletons. V gene TRBV7-9 combines with J gene TRBJ2-5, with 12 bases that match TRBD2. Sample: peripheral blood. This clonotype originated in a woman between 18 and 29 years old who had recovered from COVID-19. The CDR3 region is CASSLGLAGVAETQYF. The CDR3 DNA sequence: TGTGCCAGCAGCTTAGGACTAGCGGGGGTGGCGGAGACCCAGTACTTC.